This T cell receptor (beta chain) came from a study of shared clonotypes between healthy human individuals (dated by TCRdb to the early 2020s). For the wider study: Three men and a couple of women, aged 18 to 49 years, made up the cohort. Per donor, three plates each were used for CD4 naive and CD4 memory, two for CD8 naive, and one for CD8 memory. Blood TCR repertoires of a handful of healthy adults were deeply sequenced to estimate repertoire size and the extent of clonotype sharing between individuals. Different laboratories and diverse techniques were used to prepare libraries and sequence TCR repertoires, to increase sequencing depth and limit assay-specific biases. Leukapheresis yielded between about 0.94 and 9.5 billion PBMCs per donor.

Reading from cysteine to phenylalanine, the CDR3 counts 14 amino acids. Only the CDR3 DNA stays, 42 bases, in frame from base 1. From a lookup of the germline V gene, CDR1 and CDR2 are MNHEY and SVGAGI. Relative to germline, V is 0 bases shorter and J is 5 bases shorter, with 10 bases between their ends. TCR CDR3 regions were amplified from genomic DNA by multiplex PCR using the deep immunoSEQ assay. Genomic DNA extracted from each cell subset was distributed evenly over all wells of several immunoSEQ 96-well plates, and each plate served as one replicate. Each replicate PCR for sorted subsets received approximately 220 ng genomic DNA, equal to tens of thousands of T cell genomes. Purified libraries were quantified with a Qubit 3.0 fluorometer, sized on a Bioanalyzer 2100, and re-quantified with the KAPA Library Quantification kit. Each immunoSEQ 96-well plate was sequenced on its own single-read 150-cycle Illumina NextSeq 550 flow cell. The source study handled its data this way. The immunoSEQ output contained only junctional sequences without quality scores, so filtering could not match that applied to full-length reads. To assign V/J genes and CDR3, sequences were annotated using PyIR, a Python wrapper for IgBLAST v1.9, with IMGT germline references. Any read was removed if the V/J assignment was weak (E-value above 1e-6), the CDR3 was missing, or the read contained stop codons, out-of-frame junctions, or ambiguous translated residues. V3J clonotypes were defined as sequences sharing an identical inferred V gene, J gene, and CDR3 amino acid sequence. The percentage overlap between two repertoires was calculated by dividing the number of shared unique clonotypes by the size of the smaller repertoire. RTK rarefaction, the Chao1 estimator, and Recon v2.1 estimates of unobserved clonotypes were used to assess repertoire richness. For all TCRbeta clonotypes obtained by the gDNA method from four donors, generation probabilities were computed with OLGA. TCRdb re-hosts the immuneACCESS table, in-frame sequences only. Its copies lack some clones; in the studies checked, an unresolved V gene accounts for under half of them, and the cause for the rest is not known. V and J calls and clone size are as listed in that table; D and trimming were resolved from the DNA. The sample profile shows just over 2,000,000 clones; around 96% of them were found once. Clones ranked in the top ten supply 0.85% to 1.3% of the sample.

What the work shows at the level of the full study, not this receptor alone: Incomplete sequencing was indicated by rarefaction of sorted-subset datasets, despite the large sequencing depth. Sharing across several donors was observed for around 5% of naive CD4, under 4% of naive CD8, over 2% of memory CD4, and around 0.4% of memory CD8 clonotypes. Compared with non-shared clonotypes, the clonotypes found in all four sorted-subset donors had higher generation probabilities. Naive subsets generally had larger estimated clonotype richness than memory subsets did. Pairwise subsampling led to the expectation that sequencing depth would affect the degree of clonotype sharing among donors. Sampling was restricted to blood, and TCR repertoires in tissues likely differ from the TCR repertoires found in blood. Because the study included a small number of donors, the genetic and exposure-history diversity represented was limited.

CD8 naive samples were obtained by positive selection for CCR7 among CD45RO-negative cells, yielding a CD45RA+CCR7+ population from which TemRA cells were excluded. The donors were healthy, HIV-negative adults who had no recently reported acute infections or vaccinations. All donors were Caucasian adults living in Nashville, Tennessee, USA. After blood collection by leukapheresis, PBMCs were isolated using Ficoll-Histopaque density gradient centrifugation and then cryopreserved in the vapor phase of liquid nitrogen. Analytical flow cytometry was used to check the purity and quantity of every magnetically sorted T cell population. Genomic DNA was isolated from every sorted fraction and measured by UV absorbance on a Nanodrop 2000c. About this clone: The specificity of this receptor is unknown. The record has no base qualities; no much larger clone is one base away. This sample includes further DNA sequences coding for the same CDR3.

The chain joins TRBV6-5 to TRBJ1-1, with the D gene not confidently named. What was sequenced was naive CD8+ T cells sorted from blood. The cell subset or site label, as the study defines it: CD45RA+CCR7+. This clonotype originated in a young man in good health. The DNA reads TGTGCCAGCAGTTACTCAGAGGGTTGGACTGAAGCTTTCTTT. Protein translation: CASSYSEGWTEAFF.